This T cell receptor (beta chain) was sequenced for a study of shared clonotypes between healthy human individuals. In the study overall: Per-donor plates numbered three CD4 naive, three CD4 memory, two CD8 naive and one CD8 memory. Whole-study findings and limits: In general, naive subsets displayed greater estimated richness than memory subsets did. Sequencing depth was expected to influence donor clonotype sharing.

The CDR3 has 15 residues. CDR1 is SGDLS and CDR2 is YYNGEE in the germline V gene. Trimming took off 3 bases at V and 1 base at J, with 11 bases between the two ends. This table comes from immunoSEQ multiplex PCR, and its TCRdb copy is limited to in-frame clones, with some not included. Among about 2.1 million clones, 85% to 95% were seen once, and the ten largest hold less than 2%. Naive CD8 cells lacked CD45RO and underwent positive selection for CCR7, leaving out terminally differentiated effector memory CD45RA+ cells. In the case of this clone: Its antigen is currently unknown.

Sequenced input: naive CD8+ T cells from PBMCs. The receptor was isolated from a man aged 18 to 29 in good health. Some clones in this sample may be carry-over from other donors' samples. This chain connects TRBV9 to TRBJ1-3, with D unclear. This CDR3 is CASSEGRGSGNTIYF. CDR3 nucleotides: TGTGCCAGCAGCGAGGGTCGGGGATCTGGAAACACCATATATTTT.